These T cell receptor beta chains were read from a single sample in a study of beta chain features in type 1 diabetes. The data were produced by immunoSEQ multiplex PCR, yet TCRdb's version contains in-frame clones alone and is incomplete. The table shows some 500,000 clones, with approximately 10% occurring only once. The sample taken for sequencing was naive CD4+ T cells from blood. The receptors originated from a woman aged 18-30 years in good health. Both conserved end residues are part of each CDR3. The order of the fields is D gene, V gene, CDR3 length, J gene, clone size, CDR3 protein, CDR3 DNA. A D gene is named only where the DNA matches it firmly. Part of the rows lack a size; the others show once, few, many or a class for expanded clones.

d_gene: NA; v_gene: TRBV28; len: 13; j_gene: TRBJ2-2; abundance: NA; CDR3aa: CASSLARTGELFF; CDR3nt: TGTGCCAGCAGCCTGGCCCGGACCGGGGAGCTGTTTTTT
d_gene: TRBD2; v_gene: TRBV18; len: 14; j_gene: TRBJ2-1; abundance: NA; CDR3aa: CASAGLALNNEQFF; CDR3nt: TGTGCCAGCGCAGGACTAGCCCTGAACAATGAGCAGTTCTTC
d_gene: TRBD1; v_gene: TRBV11-2; len: 16; j_gene: TRBJ2-7; abundance: NA; CDR3aa: CASSLKLGTGFYEQYF; CDR3nt: TGTGCCAGCAGCTTAAAACTTGGGACAGGGTTCTACGAGCAGTACTTC
d_gene: NA; v_gene: TRBV9; len: 12; j_gene: TRBJ2-1; abundance: NA; CDR3aa: CASSVVEGPQFF; CDR3nt: TGTGCCAGCAGCGTAGTGGAGGGCCCTCAGTTCTTC
d_gene: NA; v_gene: TRBV25-1; len: 15; j_gene: TRBJ1-1; abundance: NA; CDR3aa: CASSEVGNLNTEAFF; CDR3nt: TGTGCCAGCAGTGAAGTTGGCAACTTGAACACTGAAGCTTTCTTT
d_gene: NA; v_gene: TRBV15; len: 14; j_gene: TRBJ1-2; abundance: few; CDR3aa: CATSRQRDVYGYTF; CDR3nt: TGTGCCACCAGCAGACAGAGGGACGTCTATGGCTACACCTTC
d_gene: NA; v_gene: TRBV11-3; len: 15; j_gene: TRBJ2-5; abundance: few; CDR3aa: CASSPLGPGQETQYF; CDR3nt: TGTGCCAGCAGCCCTCTCGGTCCGGGCCAAGAGACCCAGTACTTC
d_gene: NA; v_gene: TRBV5-1; len: 15; j_gene: TRBJ1-5; abundance: NA; CDR3aa: CASSLTGNSNQPQHF; CDR3nt: TGCGCCAGCAGCTTGACGGGGAATAGCAATCAGCCCCAGCATTTT
d_gene: TRBD2; v_gene: TRBV4-3; len: 15; j_gene: TRBJ2-1; abundance: NA; CDR3aa: CASSLIAGGPAEQFF; CDR3nt: TGCGCCAGCAGCCTAATAGCGGGGGGACCTGCTGAGCAGTTCTTC
d_gene: NA; v_gene: TRBV7-3; len: 14; j_gene: TRBJ1-6; abundance: NA; CDR3aa: CASSLEQLNSPLHF; CDR3nt: TGTGCCAGCAGCTTAGAACAGCTGAATTCACCCCTCCACTTT
d_gene: NA; v_gene: TRBV28; len: 15; j_gene: TRBJ2-6; abundance: NA; CDR3aa: CASRPHQAGANVLTF; CDR3nt: TGTGCCAGCAGGCCACACCAGGCCGGGGCCAACGTCCTGACTTTC
d_gene: TRBD2; v_gene: TRBV5-4; len: 16; j_gene: TRBJ2-1; abundance: few; CDR3aa: CASSGAGTSGINEQFF; CDR3nt: TGTGCCAGCAGCGGGGCCGGGACTAGCGGTATCAATGAGCAGTTCTTC
d_gene: NA; v_gene: TRBV6-4; len: 9; j_gene: TRBJ2-1; abundance: NA; CDR3aa: CASSTQQFF; CDR3nt: TGTGCCAGCAGCACCCAGCAGTTCTTC
d_gene: NA; v_gene: TRBV25-1; len: 13; j_gene: TRBJ1-1; abundance: few; CDR3aa: CASSEAGGTEAFF; CDR3nt: TGTGCCAGCAGTGAGGCCGGGGGAACTGAAGCTTTCTTT
d_gene: TRBD1; v_gene: TRBV5-1; len: 14; j_gene: TRBJ2-1; abundance: NA; CDR3aa: CASSPGQGQDEQFF; CDR3nt: TGCGCCAGCAGCCCTGGACAGGGTCAAGATGAGCAGTTCTTC
d_gene: TRBD1; v_gene: TRBV29-1; len: 14; j_gene: TRBJ2-2; abundance: NA; CDR3aa: CSVGQSSNTGELFF; CDR3nt: TGCAGCGTGGGACAGAGCTCGAACACCGGGGAGCTGTTTTTT
d_gene: TRBD2; v_gene: TRBV7-2; len: 15; j_gene: TRBJ2-7; abundance: NA; CDR3aa: CASSSSGSNSYEQYF; CDR3nt: TGTGCCAGCAGTTCTAGCGGCAGCAACTCCTACGAGCAGTACTTC
d_gene: NA; v_gene: TRBV5-4; len: 14; j_gene: TRBJ2-3; abundance: few; CDR3aa: CASSPPGAADTQYF; CDR3nt: TGTGCCAGCAGCCCTCCCGGCGCGGCAGATACGCAGTATTTT
d_gene: NA; v_gene: TRBV5-6; len: 18; j_gene: TRBJ2-1; abundance: NA; CDR3aa: CASSMGKDTLRSYNEQFF; CDR3nt: TGTGCCAGCAGTATGGGAAAGGACACACTCAGATCCTACAATGAGCAGTTCTTC
d_gene: NA; v_gene: TRBV4-1; len: 15; j_gene: TRBJ1-2; abundance: NA; CDR3aa: CASSQASGGGDGYTF; CDR3nt: TGCGCCAGCAGCCAAGCTTCCGGGGGAGGGGATGGCTACACCTTC
d_gene: NA; v_gene: TRBV9; len: 13; j_gene: TRBJ2-5; abundance: few; CDR3aa: CASSVLDLETQYF; CDR3nt: TGTGCCAGCAGCGTCCTAGATCTGGAGACCCAGTACTTC
d_gene: TRBD1; v_gene: TRBV29-1; len: 15; j_gene: TRBJ2-4; abundance: few; CDR3aa: CSVENRGRAKNIQYF; CDR3nt: TGCAGCGTTGAAAACAGGGGGAGAGCCAAAAACATTCAGTACTTC
d_gene: NA; v_gene: TRBV7-8; len: 12; j_gene: TRBJ2-3; abundance: NA; CDR3aa: CASSFGMDRLYF; CDR3nt: TGTGCCAGCAGTTTCGGGATGGACAGACTGTATTTT
d_gene: NA; v_gene: TRBV28; len: 12; j_gene: TRBJ2-2; abundance: NA; CDR3aa: CASSSSYGELFF; CDR3nt: TGTGCCAGCAGTTCGAGCTACGGGGAGCTGTTTTTT
d_gene: NA; v_gene: TRBV29-1; len: 12; j_gene: TRBJ1-4; abundance: NA; CDR3aa: CSGRGGDEKLFF; CDR3nt: TGCAGCGGCAGGGGTGGGGACGAAAAACTGTTTTTT
d_gene: TRBD1; v_gene: TRBV15; len: 17; j_gene: TRBJ1-5; abundance: NA; CDR3aa: CATSREARGLGNQPQHF; CDR3nt: TGTGCCACCAGCAGAGAGGCCAGGGGGCTTGGCAATCAGCCCCAGCATTTT
d_gene: NA; v_gene: TRBV29-1; len: 14; j_gene: TRBJ2-7; abundance: NA; CDR3aa: CSVVGGKGTYEQYF; CDR3nt: TGCAGCGTTGTCGGCGGGAAGGGTACCTACGAGCAGTACTTC
d_gene: TRBD1; v_gene: TRBV9; len: 15; j_gene: TRBJ2-7; abundance: few; CDR3aa: CASSVGAGGPYEQYF; CDR3nt: TGTGCCAGCAGCGTAGGGGCAGGGGGCCCCTACGAGCAGTACTTC
d_gene: TRBD2; v_gene: TRBV6-6; len: 15; j_gene: TRBJ2-1; abundance: few; CDR3aa: CASSSAGLAGNEQFF; CDR3nt: TGTGCCAGCAGTTCTGCGGGACTAGCGGGTAATGAGCAGTTCTTC
d_gene: NA; v_gene: TRBV14; len: 15; j_gene: TRBJ2-5; abundance: few; CDR3aa: CASSQDFWGSKTQYF; CDR3nt: TGTGCCAGCAGCCAAGATTTTTGGGGCTCGAAGACCCAGTACTTC
d_gene: TRBD2; v_gene: TRBV7-8; len: 18; j_gene: TRBJ2-5; abundance: NA; CDR3aa: CASSSKRLAGGTQETQYF; CDR3nt: TGTGCCAGCAGCTCAAAACGCCTAGCGGGAGGGACACAAGAGACCCAGTACTTC
d_gene: TRBD2; v_gene: TRBV7-3; len: 16; j_gene: TRBJ2-3; abundance: few; CDR3aa: CASSLGTSGRTDTQYF; CDR3nt: TGTGCCAGCAGTTTAGGGACTAGCGGACGCACAGATACGCAGTATTTT
d_gene: NA; v_gene: TRBV28; len: 15; j_gene: TRBJ1-5; abundance: NA; CDR3aa: CATQDQGAGNQPQHF; CDR3nt: TGTGCCACCCAAGACCAGGGTGCAGGCAATCAGCCCCAGCATTTT
d_gene: NA; v_gene: TRBV7-9; len: 14; j_gene: TRBJ2-1; abundance: few; CDR3aa: CASSSGRPYNEQFF; CDR3nt: TGTGCCAGCAGCTCAGGGCGCCCCTACAATGAGCAGTTCTTC
d_gene: TRBD2; v_gene: TRBV6-6; len: 15; j_gene: TRBJ2-6; abundance: NA; CDR3aa: CASSPAAGGTNVLTF; CDR3nt: TGTGCCAGCAGCCCCGCAGCGGGGGGGACCAACGTCCTGACTTTC
d_gene: NA; v_gene: TRBV28; len: 13; j_gene: TRBJ1-3; abundance: few; CDR3aa: CASRVDAGNTIYF; CDR3nt: TGTGCCAGCAGGGTCGACGCTGGAAACACCATATATTTT
d_gene: NA; v_gene: TRBV7-9; len: 12; j_gene: TRBJ2-5; abundance: many; CDR3aa: CASSAVQETQYF; CDR3nt: TGTGCCAGCAGCGCCGTGCAAGAGACCCAGTACTTC
d_gene: NA; v_gene: TRBV28; len: 13; j_gene: TRBJ1-2; abundance: NA; CDR3aa: CASSFPVRAGYTF; CDR3nt: TGTGCCAGCAGTTTCCCAGTGAGGGCAGGCTACACCTTC
d_gene: NA; v_gene: TRBV15; len: 13; j_gene: TRBJ2-3; abundance: few; CDR3aa: CATSRAHADTQYF; CDR3nt: TGTGCCACCAGCAGAGCCCACGCGGATACGCAGTATTTT
d_gene: TRBD1; v_gene: TRBV11-3; len: 15; j_gene: TRBJ2-5; abundance: few; CDR3aa: CASSFWGTGQETQYF; CDR3nt: TGTGCCAGCAGCTTTTGGGGGACAGGGCAAGAGACCCAGTACTTC